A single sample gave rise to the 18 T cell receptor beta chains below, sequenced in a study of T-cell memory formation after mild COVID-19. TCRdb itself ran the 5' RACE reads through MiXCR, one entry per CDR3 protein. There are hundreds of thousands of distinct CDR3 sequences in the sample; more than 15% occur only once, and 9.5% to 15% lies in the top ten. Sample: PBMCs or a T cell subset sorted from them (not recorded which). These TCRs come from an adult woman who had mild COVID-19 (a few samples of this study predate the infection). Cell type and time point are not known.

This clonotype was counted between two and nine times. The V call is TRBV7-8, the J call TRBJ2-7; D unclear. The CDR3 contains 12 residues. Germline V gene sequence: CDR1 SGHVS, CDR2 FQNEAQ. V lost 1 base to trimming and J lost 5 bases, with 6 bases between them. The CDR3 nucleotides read TGTGCCAGCAGCTTAGTAACAGACGAGCAGTACTTC. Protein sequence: CASSLVTDEQYF.

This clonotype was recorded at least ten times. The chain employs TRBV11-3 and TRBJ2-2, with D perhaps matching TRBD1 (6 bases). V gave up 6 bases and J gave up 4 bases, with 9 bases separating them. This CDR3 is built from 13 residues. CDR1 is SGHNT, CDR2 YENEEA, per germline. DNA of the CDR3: TGTGCCAGCAGGGACAGACTCACCGGGGAGCTGTTTTTT. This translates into CASRDRLTGELFF.

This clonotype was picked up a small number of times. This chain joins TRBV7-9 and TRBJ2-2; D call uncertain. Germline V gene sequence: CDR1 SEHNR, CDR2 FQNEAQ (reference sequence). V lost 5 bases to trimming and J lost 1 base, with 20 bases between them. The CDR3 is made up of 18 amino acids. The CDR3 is CASSHRIPRDLNTGELFF. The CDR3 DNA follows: TGTGCCAGCAGCCACCGGATCCCCCGCGATCTGAACACCGGGGAGCTGTTTTTT.

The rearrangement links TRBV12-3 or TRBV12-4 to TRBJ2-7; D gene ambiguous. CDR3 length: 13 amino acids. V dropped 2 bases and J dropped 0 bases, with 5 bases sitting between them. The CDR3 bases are TGTGCCAGCAGTTTACTACTCTCCTACGAGCAGTACTTC. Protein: CASSLLLSYEQYF.

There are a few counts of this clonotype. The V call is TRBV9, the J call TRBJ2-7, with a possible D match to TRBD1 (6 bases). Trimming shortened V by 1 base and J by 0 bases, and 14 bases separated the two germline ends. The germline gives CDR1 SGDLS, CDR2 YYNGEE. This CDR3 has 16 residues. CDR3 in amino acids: CASSVNRDTSSYEQYF. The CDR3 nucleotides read TGTGCCAGCAGCGTAAACCGGGACACGAGCTCCTACGAGCAGTACTTC. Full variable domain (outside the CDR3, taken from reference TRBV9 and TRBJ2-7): DSGVTQTPKHLITATGQRVTLRCSPRSGDLSVYWYQQSLDQGLQFLIQYYNGEERAKGNILERFSAQQFPDLHSELNLSSLELGDSALYFCASSVNRDTSSYEQYFGPGTRLTVT.

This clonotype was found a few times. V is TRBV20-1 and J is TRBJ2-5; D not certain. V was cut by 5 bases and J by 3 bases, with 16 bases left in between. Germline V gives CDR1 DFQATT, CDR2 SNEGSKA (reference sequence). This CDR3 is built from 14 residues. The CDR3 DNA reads TGCAGTGCTGCAAGCCGGGCCACTAAAGAGACCCAGTACTTC. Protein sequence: CSAASRATKETQYF.

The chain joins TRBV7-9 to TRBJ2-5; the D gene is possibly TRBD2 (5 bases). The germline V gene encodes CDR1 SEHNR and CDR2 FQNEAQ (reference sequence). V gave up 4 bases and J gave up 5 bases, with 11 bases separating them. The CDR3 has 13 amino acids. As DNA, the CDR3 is TGTGCCAGCAGCTCGCGGGCAGTCGAGACCCAGTACTTC. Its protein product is CASSSRAVETQYF.

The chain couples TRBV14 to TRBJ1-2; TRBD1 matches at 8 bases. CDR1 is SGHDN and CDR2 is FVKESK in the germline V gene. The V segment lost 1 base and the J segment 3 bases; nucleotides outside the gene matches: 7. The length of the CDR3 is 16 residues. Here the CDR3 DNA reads TGTGCCAGCAGCCAAGGGAATAGCAGGGGGCACTATGGCTACACCTTC. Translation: CASSQGNSRGHYGYTF.

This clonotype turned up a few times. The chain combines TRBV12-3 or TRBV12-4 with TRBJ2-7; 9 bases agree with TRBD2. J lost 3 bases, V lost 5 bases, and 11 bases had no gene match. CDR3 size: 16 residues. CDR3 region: CASSPSGARGLYEQYF. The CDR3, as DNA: TGTGCCAGCAGTCCTAGCGGGGCAAGGGGACTCTACGAGCAGTACTTC.

CDR3: CATSDWSSLYNEQFF. For the CDR3, the DNA is TGTGCCACCAGTGATTGGAGTAGCCTCTACAATGAGCAGTTCTTC. The chain recombines TRBV24-1 with TRBJ2-1; D gene uncertain. Germline V CDR1 and CDR2: KGHDR, SFDVKD. Trimming took off 2 bases at V and 3 bases at J, with 10 bases between the two ends. This CDR3 region has 15 residues.

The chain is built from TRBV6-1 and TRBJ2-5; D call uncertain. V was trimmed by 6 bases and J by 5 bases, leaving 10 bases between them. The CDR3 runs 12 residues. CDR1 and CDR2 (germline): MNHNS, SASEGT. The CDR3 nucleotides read TGTGCCAGCAGCGGTTTTAGGGAGACCCAGTACTTC. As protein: CASSGFRETQYF.

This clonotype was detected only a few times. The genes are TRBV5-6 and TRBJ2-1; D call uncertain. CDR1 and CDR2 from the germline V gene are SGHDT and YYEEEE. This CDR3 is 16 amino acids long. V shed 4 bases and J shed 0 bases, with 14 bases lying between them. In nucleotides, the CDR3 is TGTGCCAGCAGCCCCCTGACCCCAACCTCCTACAATGAGCAGTTCTTC. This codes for CASSPLTPTSYNEQFF.

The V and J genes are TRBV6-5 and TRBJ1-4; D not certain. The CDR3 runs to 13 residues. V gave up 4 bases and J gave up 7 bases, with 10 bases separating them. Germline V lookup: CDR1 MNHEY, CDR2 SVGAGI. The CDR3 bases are TGTGCCAGCAGTTCCAGCTCTAGTGAAAAACTGTTTTTT. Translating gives CASSSSSSEKLFF.

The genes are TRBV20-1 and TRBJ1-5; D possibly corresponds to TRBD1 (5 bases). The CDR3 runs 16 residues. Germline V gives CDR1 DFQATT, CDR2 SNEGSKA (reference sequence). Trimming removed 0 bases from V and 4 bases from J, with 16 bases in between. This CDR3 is CSARDSGQGWNQPQHF. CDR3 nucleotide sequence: TGCAGTGCTAGAGATAGCGGGCAGGGTTGGAATCAGCCCCAGCATTTT.

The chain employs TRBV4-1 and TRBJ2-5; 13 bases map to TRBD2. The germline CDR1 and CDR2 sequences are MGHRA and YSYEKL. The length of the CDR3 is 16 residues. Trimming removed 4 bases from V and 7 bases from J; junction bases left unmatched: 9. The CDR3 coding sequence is TGCGCCAGCAGCCCAGGGACTAGCGGGGCACCGGGGACCCAGTACTTC. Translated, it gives CASSPGTSGAPGTQYF.

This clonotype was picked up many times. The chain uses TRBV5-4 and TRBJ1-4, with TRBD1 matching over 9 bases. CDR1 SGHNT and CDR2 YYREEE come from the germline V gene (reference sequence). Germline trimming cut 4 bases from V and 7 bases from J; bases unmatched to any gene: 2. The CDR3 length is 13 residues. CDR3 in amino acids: CASSPDRGEKLFF. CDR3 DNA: TGTGCCAGCAGCCCGGACAGGGGTGAAAAACTGTTTTTT. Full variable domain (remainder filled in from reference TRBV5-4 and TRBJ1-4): ETGVTQSPTHLIKTRGQQVTLRCSSQSGHNTVSWYQQALGQGPQFIFQYYREEENGRGNFPPRFSGLQFPNYSSELNVNALELDDSALYLCASSPDRGEKLFFGSGTQLSVL.

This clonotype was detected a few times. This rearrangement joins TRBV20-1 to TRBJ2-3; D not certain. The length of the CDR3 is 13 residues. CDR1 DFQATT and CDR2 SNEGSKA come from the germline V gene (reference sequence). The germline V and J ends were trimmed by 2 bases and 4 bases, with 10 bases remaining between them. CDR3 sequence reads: CSARMLFADTQYF. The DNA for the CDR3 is TGCAGTGCTAGAATGCTCTTTGCAGATACGCAGTATTTT.

The CDR3 region is CAWSRRTGVANEKLFF. The CDR3 coding sequence is TGTGCCTGGAGTCGGCGTACAGGGGTCGCAAATGAAAAACTGTTTTTT. This rearrangement joins TRBV30 to TRBJ1-4; 7 positions agree with TRBD1. CDR1 and CDR2 from the germline V gene are GTSNPN and SVGIG (reference sequence). V dropped 2 bases and J dropped 5; count of bases not matched to a gene: 11. This CDR3 has 16 residues. Full variable domain (remainder filled in from reference TRBV30 and TRBJ1-4): SQTIHQWPATLVQPVGSPLSLECTVEGTSNPNLYWYRQAAGRGLQLLFYSVGIGQISSEVPQNLSASRPQDRQFILSSKKLLLSDSGFYLCAWSRRTGVANEKLFFGSGTQLSVL.